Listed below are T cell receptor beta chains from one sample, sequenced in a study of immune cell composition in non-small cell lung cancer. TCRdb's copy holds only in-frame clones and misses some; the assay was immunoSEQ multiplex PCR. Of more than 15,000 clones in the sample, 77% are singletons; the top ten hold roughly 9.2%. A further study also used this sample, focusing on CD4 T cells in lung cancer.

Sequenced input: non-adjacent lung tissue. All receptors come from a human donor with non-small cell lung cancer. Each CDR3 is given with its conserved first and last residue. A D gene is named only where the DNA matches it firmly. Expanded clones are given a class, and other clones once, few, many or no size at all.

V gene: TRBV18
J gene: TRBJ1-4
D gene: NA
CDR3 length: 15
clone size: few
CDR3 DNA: TGTGCCAGCTCACCACCTGATGGACAGAATGAAAAACTGTTTTTT
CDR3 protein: CASSPPDGQNEKLFF

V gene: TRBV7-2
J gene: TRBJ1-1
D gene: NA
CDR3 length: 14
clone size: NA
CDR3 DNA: TGTGCCAGCAGCTTAGTTGGCGCTTCCGCTGAAGCTTTCTTT
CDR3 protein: CASSLVGASAEAFF

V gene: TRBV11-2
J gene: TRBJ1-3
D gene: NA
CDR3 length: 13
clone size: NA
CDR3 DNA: TGTGCCAGCAGGGCAATCAATGAGGACACCATATATTTT
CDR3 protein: CASRAINEDTIYF

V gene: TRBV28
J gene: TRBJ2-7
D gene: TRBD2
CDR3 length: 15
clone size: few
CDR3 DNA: TGTGCCAGCAGTCTAGCGGGGGGGCCGTCCTACGAGCAGTACTTC
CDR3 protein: CASSLAGGPSYEQYF

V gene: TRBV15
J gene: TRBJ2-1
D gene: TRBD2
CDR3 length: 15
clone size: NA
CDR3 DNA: TGTGCCACCAGCGAACGACTAGCGGGGGGTGTTGAGCAGTTCTTC
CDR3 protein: CATSERLAGGVEQFF

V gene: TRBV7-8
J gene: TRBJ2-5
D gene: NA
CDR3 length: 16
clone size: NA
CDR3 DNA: TGTGCCAGCAGCTTTTGGGGGGGGACACCAGGAGAGACCCAGTACTTC
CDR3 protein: CASSFWGGTPGETQYF

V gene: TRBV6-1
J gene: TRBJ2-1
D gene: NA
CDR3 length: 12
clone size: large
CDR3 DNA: TGTGCCAGCACATTGATCGAGAGTGAGCAGTTCTTC
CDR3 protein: CASTLIESEQFF

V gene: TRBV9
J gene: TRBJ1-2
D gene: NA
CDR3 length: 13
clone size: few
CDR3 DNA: TGTGCCAGCACCTACGTGACAGCCTATGGCTACACCTTC
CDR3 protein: CASTYVTAYGYTF

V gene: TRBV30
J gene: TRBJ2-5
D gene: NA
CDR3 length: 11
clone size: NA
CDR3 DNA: TGTGCCTGGAGTGTACAAGAGACCCAGTACTTC
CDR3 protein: CAWSVQETQYF

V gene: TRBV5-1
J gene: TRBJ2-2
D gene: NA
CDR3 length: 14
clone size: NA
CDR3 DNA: TGCGCCAGCACGTCCGGAGGTAGCACCGGGGAGCTGTTTTTT
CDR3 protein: CASTSGGSTGELFF

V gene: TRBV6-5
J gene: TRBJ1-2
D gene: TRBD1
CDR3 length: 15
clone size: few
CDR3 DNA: TGTGCCAGCAGTTACTCGTCACAGGGGGGCTATGGCTACACCTTC
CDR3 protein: CASSYSSQGGYGYTF

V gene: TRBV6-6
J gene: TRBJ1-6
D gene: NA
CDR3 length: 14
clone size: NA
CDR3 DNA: TGTGCCAGCCGTGGGGGGACACAAAATTCACCCCTCCACTTT
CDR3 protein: CASRGGTQNSPLHF

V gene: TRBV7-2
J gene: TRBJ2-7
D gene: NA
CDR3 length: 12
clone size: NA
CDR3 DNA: TGTGCCAGCAGTCTACACAATAGCGAGCAGTACTTC
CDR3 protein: CASSLHNSEQYF

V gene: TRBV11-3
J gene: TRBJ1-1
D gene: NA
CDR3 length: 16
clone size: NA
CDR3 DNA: TGTGCCAGCACTTCTCGGAGCTCCCTGCGAGGGACTGAAGCTTTCTTT
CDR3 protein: CASTSRSSLRGTEAFF

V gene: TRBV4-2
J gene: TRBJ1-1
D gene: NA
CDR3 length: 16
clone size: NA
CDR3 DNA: TGTGCCAGCAGCCAAGGACAGCTGGTAATGAACACTGAAGCTTTCTTT
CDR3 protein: CASSQGQLVMNTEAFF

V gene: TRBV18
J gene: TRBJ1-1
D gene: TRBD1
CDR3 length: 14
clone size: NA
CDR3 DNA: TGTGCCAGCTCATTTACAGGGGGGGCCACTGAAGCTTTCTTT
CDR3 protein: CASSFTGGATEAFF

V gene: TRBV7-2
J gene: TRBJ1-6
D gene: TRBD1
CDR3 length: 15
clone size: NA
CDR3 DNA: TGTGCCAGCAGCTCAGGGACAGGGAGAAATTCACCCCTCCACTTT
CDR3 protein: CASSSGTGRNSPLHF

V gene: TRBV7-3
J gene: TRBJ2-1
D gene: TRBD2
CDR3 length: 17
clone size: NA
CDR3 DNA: TGTGCCAGCAGCTTCTCCGTCGCTAGCGGGAAAAACAATGAGCAGTTCTTC
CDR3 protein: CASSFSVASGKNNEQFF

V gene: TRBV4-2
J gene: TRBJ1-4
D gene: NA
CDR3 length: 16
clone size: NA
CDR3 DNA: TGTGCCAGCAGCCAAGACCTCGCAGGGACCCCCCAGAAACTGTTTTTT
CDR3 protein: CASSQDLAGTPQKLFF

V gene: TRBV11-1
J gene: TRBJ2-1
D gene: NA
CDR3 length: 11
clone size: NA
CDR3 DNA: TGTGCCAGCAGCTCCGACAATGAGCAGTTCTTC
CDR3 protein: CASSSDNEQFF

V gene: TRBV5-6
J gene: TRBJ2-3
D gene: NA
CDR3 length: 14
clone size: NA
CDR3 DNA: TGTGCCAGCAGCTGGGTTGGGAGCACAGATACGCAGTATTTT
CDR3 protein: CASSWVGSTDTQYF

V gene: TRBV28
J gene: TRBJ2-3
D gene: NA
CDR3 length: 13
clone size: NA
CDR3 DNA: TGTGCCAGCATAGGGGGGAGCACAGATACGCAGTATTTT
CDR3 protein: CASIGGSTDTQYF

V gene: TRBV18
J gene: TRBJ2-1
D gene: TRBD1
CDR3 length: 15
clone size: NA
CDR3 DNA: TGTGCCAGCTCACCACCGACAGGGGGCTACAATGAGCAGTTCTTC
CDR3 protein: CASSPPTGGYNEQFF

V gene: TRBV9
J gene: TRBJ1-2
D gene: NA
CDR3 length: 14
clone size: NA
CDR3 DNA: TGTGCCAGCAGCGGTACCGGTGGGGACTATGGCTACACCTTC
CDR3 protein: CASSGTGGDYGYTF

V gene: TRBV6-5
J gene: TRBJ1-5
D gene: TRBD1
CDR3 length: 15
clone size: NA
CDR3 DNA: TGTGCCAGCAGTTACTCGACAACAGGGGATCAGCCCCAGCATTTT
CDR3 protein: CASSYSTTGDQPQHF

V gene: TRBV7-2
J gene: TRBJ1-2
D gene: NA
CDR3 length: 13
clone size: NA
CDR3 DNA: TGTGCCAGCAGTTCCAGACAGGAAAGTGGCTACACCTTC
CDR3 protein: CASSSRQESGYTF

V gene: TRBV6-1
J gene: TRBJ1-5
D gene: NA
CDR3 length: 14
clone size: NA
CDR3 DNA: TGTGCCAGCAGTATAAGGGTAAGGGATCAGCCCCAGCATTTT
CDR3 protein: CASSIRVRDQPQHF

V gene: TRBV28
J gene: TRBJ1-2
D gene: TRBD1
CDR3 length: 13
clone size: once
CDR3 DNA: TGTGCCAGCAGCCGACAGGGTGGCTATGGCTACACCTTC
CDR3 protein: CASSRQGGYGYTF

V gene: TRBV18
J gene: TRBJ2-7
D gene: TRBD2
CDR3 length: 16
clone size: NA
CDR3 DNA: TGTGCCAGCTCACCCACCGGACTAGCGGGGGCCTACGAGCAGTACTTC
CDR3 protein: CASSPTGLAGAYEQYF

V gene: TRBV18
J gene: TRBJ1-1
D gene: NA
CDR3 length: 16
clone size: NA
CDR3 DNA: TGTGCCAGCTCACCCTCACTTCCCCGACAGAGTGCGGAAGCTTTCTTT
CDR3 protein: CASSPSLPRQSAEAFF

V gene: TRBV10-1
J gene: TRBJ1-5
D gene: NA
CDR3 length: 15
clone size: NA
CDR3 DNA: TGCGCCAGCAGTGAGTCGCAGGGAATTGATCAGCCCCAGCATTTT
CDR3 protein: CASSESQGIDQPQHF